Listed below are T cell receptor beta chains from one sample, sequenced in a study of T-cell reconstitution after alpha-beta-depleted transplantation in children. TCRdb itself ran the PCR reads through MiXCR, one entry per CDR3 protein. The sample holds about 100,000 distinct CDR3 sequences, around 6.4% seen once. This sample comprised PBMCs, mostly from graft donor cells, obtained 360 days after TCRalphabeta/CD19-depleted stem cell transplant. Source of these receptors: a male patient under 10 years old who had a stem cell transplant for acute lymphoblastic leukemia, so the T cells may come from the graft donor. Each CDR3 is given with its conserved first and last residue. D genes are given only for firm matches. Size is stated for part of the rows, as once, few or many counts, or as a class when the clone is expanded.

v_gene	abundance	d_gene	j_gene	CDR3aa	CDR3nt
TRBV12-3/TRBV12-4	many	.	TRBJ1-1	CASTSLGGTEAFF	TGTGCCAGCACCTCCCTCGGGGGAACTGAAGCTTTCTTT
TRBV4-1	.	TRBD1	TRBJ2-7	CASSLGTGIRYEQYF	TGCGCCAGCAGCCTTGGGACAGGGATACGCTACGAGCAGTACTTC
TRBV24-1	many	TRBD1	TRBJ1-1	CATSDDRGNTEAFF	TGTGCCACCAGTGACGACAGGGGGAACACTGAAGCTTTCTTT
TRBV14	.	.	TRBJ2-7	CASSQGWGGAYEQYF	TGTGCCAGCAGCCAAGGATGGGGAGGAGCCTACGAGCAGTACTTC
TRBV6-1	few	TRBD1	TRBJ2-5	CASTPGQGEETQYF	TGTGCCAGCACCCCGGGACAGGGAGAAGAGACCCAGTACTTC
TRBV9	few	.	TRBJ1-2	CASSVWAGSFHGYTF	TGTGCCAGCAGCGTTTGGGCAGGGAGCTTTCATGGCTACACCTTC
TRBV12-3/TRBV12-4	.	.	TRBJ1-1	CASSAFTGSTEAFF	TGTGCCAGCAGTGCCTTTACAGGGTCTACTGAAGCTTTCTTT
TRBV7-2	few	TRBD1	TRBJ2-7	CASSYGQAYEQYF	TGTGCCAGCAGCTACGGACAGGCCTACGAGCAGTACTTC
TRBV7-2	many	.	TRBJ2-2	CASSLAPPRELFF	TGTGCCAGCAGCTTAGCCCCGCCCCGGGAGCTGTTTTTT
TRBV6-6	many	.	TRBJ2-3	CASSLSGGDTQYF	TGTGCCAGCAGTTTATCTGGGGGAGATACGCAGTATTTT
TRBV9	many	TRBD2	TRBJ2-7	CASSVEGGLAGDEQYF	TGTGCCAGCAGCGTAGAGGGGGGGCTAGCGGGGGACGAGCAGTACTTC
TRBV4-3	many	.	TRBJ2-1	CASSQDSTHNEQFF	TGCGCCAGCAGCCAAGATTCCACCCACAATGAGCAGTTCTTC
TRBV5-1	many	.	TRBJ2-7	CASSSMGHLLYEQYF	TGCGCCAGCAGCAGTATGGGACACCTTCTTTACGAGCAGTACTTC
TRBV6-2/TRBV6-3	many	.	TRBJ2-4	CASRNPPNSGALAKNIQYF	TGTGCCAGCAGGAACCCGCCAAACAGCGGAGCCTTAGCCAAAAACATTCAGTACTTC
TRBV6-2/TRBV6-3	many	.	TRBJ2-7	CASSYGATYEQYF	TGTGCCAGCAGTTACGGGGCAACCTACGAGCAGTACTTC
TRBV7-9	many	.	TRBJ2-1	CASSLQQGSGNEQFF	TGTGCCAGCAGCTTACAACAGGGATCGGGTAATGAGCAGTTCTTC
TRBV9	many	TRBD1	TRBJ2-3	CASSIPTGVKDTQYF	TGTGCCAGCAGCATACCGACAGGGGTGAAAGATACGCAGTATTTT
TRBV27	few	.	TRBJ2-7	CASSLRQPPSYEQYF	TGTGCCAGCAGTTTGAGGCAACCCCCCTCCTACGAGCAGTACTTC
TRBV2	.	.	TRBJ2-7	CARGGFKGGPYEQYF	TGTGCCAGGGGGGGCTTCAAGGGGGGACCCTACGAGCAGTACTTC
TRBV7-8	many	.	TRBJ1-1	CASSSTGHRNTEAFF	TGTGCCAGCAGCTCTACGGGACATCGGAACACTGAAGCTTTCTTT
TRBV5-6	.	.	TRBJ2-4	CASSSGVKNIQYF	TGTGCCAGCAGCTCCGGAGTCAAAAACATTCAGTACTTC
TRBV28	many	.	TRBJ1-6	CASSLAWTDSPLHF	TGTGCCAGCAGTTTAGCTTGGACCGACTCACCCCTCCACTTT
TRBV20-1	few	.	TRBJ2-6	CSARGRGEAPNVLTF	TGCAGTGCTAGAGGCAGGGGGGAAGCCCCCAACGTCCTGACTTTC
TRBV5-6	.	TRBD1	TRBJ2-7	CASSSTGKLKQYF	TGTGCCAGCAGCTCGACAGGGAAGCTTAAGCAGTACTTC
TRBV12-3/TRBV12-4	many	.	TRBJ2-1	CASSPGVNEQFF	TGTGCCAGCAGTCCCGGGGTAAATGAGCAGTTCTTC
TRBV9	few	.	TRBJ1-2	CASSVRGGFNYGYTF	TGTGCCAGCAGCGTACGAGGGGGGTTTAACTATGGCTACACCTTC
TRBV7-9	many	.	TRBJ2-1	CASSLERGEQFF	TGTGCCAGCAGCTTAGAACGAGGAGAGCAGTTCTTC
TRBV6-1	.	.	TRBJ1-1	CASGPGAENRAFF	TGTGCCAGCGGCCCTGGGGCAGAAAACCGAGCTTTCTTT
TRBV7-6	many	TRBD1	TRBJ2-7	CASSRTGSYEQYF	TGTGCCAGCAGCCGGACAGGATCCTACGAGCAGTACTTC
TRBV6-2/TRBV6-3	.	TRBD1	TRBJ2-5	CASSYSYGTGSSSKPGTQYF	TGTGCCAGCAGTTACTCATATGGGACAGGATCATCCTCTAAGCCAGGGACCCAGTACTTC
TRBV11-2	many	.	TRBJ2-7	CASSLVAKIKYEQYF	TGTGCCAGCAGCTTAGTGGCCAAAATCAAGTACGAGCAGTACTTC
TRBV9	many	.	TRBJ1-1	CASSVDLNTEAFF	TGTGCCAGCAGCGTGGACCTGAACACTGAAGCTTTCTTT
TRBV5-1	few	TRBD1	TRBJ1-5	CASSLAPPSRTGTTGNQPQHF	TGCGCCAGCAGCTTGGCCCCACCGAGTCGGACAGGGACCACAGGCAATCAGCCCCAGCATTTT
TRBV6-2/TRBV6-3	few	TRBD1	TRBJ2-1	CASTSWDREQFF	TGTGCCAGCACCTCTTGGGACAGGGAGCAGTTCTTC